Sequencing of this T cell receptor (beta chain) was carried out in a study of control samples from healthy donors and cancer patients. Here immunoSEQ multiplex PCR was the method, and the copy in TCRdb shows in-frame clones only, minus some. The profile shows some 140,000 clones, over 85% of them singletons. The clonotype originates from a man aged 25 to 40 in good health. Sequenced input: blood.

The CDR3: CASSFGRDTGELFF. In nucleotides, the CDR3 is TGTGCCAGCAGTTTCGGACGGGACACCGGGGAGCTGTTTTTT. V is TRBV28 and J is TRBJ2-2; D is unresolved. Looked up from germline, CDR1 is MDHEN and CDR2 is SYDVKM. Trimming removed 3 bases from V and 3 bases from J, with 8 bases in between. The CDR3 consists of 14 residues. The whole variable domain, filled in from reference TRBV28 and TRBJ2-2, reads DVKVTQSSRYLVKRTGEKVFLECVQDMDHENMFWYRQDPGLGLRLIYFSYDVKMKEKGDIPEGYSVSREKKERFSLILESASTNQTSMYLCASSFGRDTGELFFGEGSRLTVL.